This TCR beta chain emerged from a study of T cells in Graves' hyperthyroidism and ophthalmopathy. Findings of the study overall: The model's output predicted ophthalmopathy at a median of 6.5 months prior to onset. Most thyroid-expanded clonotypes above 0.001 were also found in blood.

This clonotype was observed at least ten times. The antigen remains unidentified. It is unclear where the CDR3 begins or ends on the DNA, so no DNA is shown, and the CDR3 is as TCRdb lists it. Newly diagnosed hyperthyroidism patients aged 18 to 65 years had disease lasting under 2 months. Diagnosis rested on symptoms, serum thyroxine and TRAb, thyroid ultrasound, and orbital computed tomography. There were TCR beta CDR3 regions amplified from RNA transcripts. The study used the HTBI primer set for a first-round RT-PCR of the TCR CDR3. TCRdb reprocessed the multiplex PCR reads with MiXCR, giving one entry per CDR3 protein. This table has over 120,000 distinct CDR3 sequences, approximately 20% appearing once. The CDR3 is made up of 16 amino acids, end residues included. Germline assignment: CDR1 MDHEN and CDR2 SYDVKM.

The chain is built from TRBV28 and TRBJ2-5; the D segment call TRBD2 is taken from the table without a DNA check. Sequencing was performed on blood. The TCR sequence derives from a woman in her forties or fifties with Graves' hyperthyroidism that later progressed to Graves' ophthalmopathy. The CDR3 region is CASSFGAGRATETQYF.